What follows are 3 T cell receptor beta chains derived from one specimen sequenced in a study of blood T cells in healthy people across ages. Combining a sample-barcoded 5' primer with a J-beta primer mix, a second PCR ran for roughly 7 to 12 cycles. TCRdb processed the 5' RACE reads anew with MiXCR; each CDR3 protein has one entry. Counted here are hundreds of thousands of distinct CDR3 sequences, approximately 40% occurring once; the ten biggest clones make up about 32%. The sample taken for sequencing was blood. These receptors were taken from a man of 80 years or more in good health.

The chain recombines TRBV11-2 with TRBJ2-7, with 8 bases aligning to TRBD1. Germline assignment: CDR1 SGHAT and CDR2 FQNNGV. The CDR3 extends over 14 amino acids. The trim removed 5 bases at V and 5 bases at J, leaving 8 bases unmatched. CDR3 sequence: CASSQDRAPHEQYF. For the CDR3, the DNA is TGTGCCAGCAGCCAGGACAGGGCCCCTCACGAGCAGTACTTC.

As regards this clonotype: This may be a read error: a much more frequent sequence differs by one nucleotide. The conserved closing phenylalanine or tryptophan is absent in this CDR3, likely reflecting a read error. The J gene is TRBJ1-2, the V gene TRBV5-5, with D tentatively TRBD1 (6 bases). Looked up from germline, CDR1 is SGHKS and CDR2 is YYEKEE (reference sequence). The CDR3 length is 13 residues. The V end was cut by 4 bases, the J end by 3 bases, with 10 bases between. CDR3 protein: CASSRQEHYGYTL. Here the CDR3 DNA reads TGTGCCAGCAGCCGACAGGAACACTATGGCTACACCTTA.

The rearrangement links TRBV2 to TRBJ2-3; 7 bases line up with TRBD2. The germline CDR1 and CDR2 sequences are SNHLY and FYNNEI. V lost 6 bases to trimming and J lost 2 bases; unmatched junction nucleotides: 8. The CDR3 covers 15 residues. The CDR3 DNA follows: TGTGCCAGCAGGAAGTTGACTAGCTACACAGATACGCAGTATTTT. It translates to CASRKLTSYTDTQYF. The whole variable domain, remainder taken from reference TRBV2 and TRBJ2-3, is EPEVTQTPSHQVTQMGQEVILRCVPISNHLYFYWYRQILGQKVEFLVSFYNNEISEKSEIFDDQFSVERPDGSNFTLKIRSTKLEDSAMYFCASRKLTSYTDTQYFGPGTRLTVL.